What follows describes a single T cell receptor beta chain. Original data processing: Estimates of nucleated cell counts were drawn from the amplification of reference gene primers. The assay was immunoSEQ multiplex PCR, and TCRdb's table has in-frame clones only and misses some. The V and J calls and clone size were taken over from that table, and D and trimming were inferred from the DNA. The data hold about 120,000 clones, with nearly 90% observed a single time. The data were taken from a study of blood T cell repertoires in COVID-19. Whole-study context: The United States, Italy and Spain supplied acute and convalescent COVID-19 samples. PBMCs, B-cell-depleted T cells, or T cells provided the cDNA or gDNA that made up the material.

Looked up from germline, CDR1 is LGHNA and CDR2 is YSLEER. J lost 7 bases, V lost 3 bases, and 13 bases had no gene match. The length of the CDR3 is 17 residues. The chain uses TRBV4-3 and TRBJ2-1; 9 bases match TRBD2. The clonotype was recovered from a human donor in a cohort sampled during active COVID-19. The sequencing sample was made of peripheral blood. CDR3 region: CASSHYRGGRASNEQFF. Here the CDR3 DNA reads TGCGCCAGCAGCCATTACCGGGGCGGGAGGGCCTCAAATGAGCAGTTCTTC.